One and the same sample provided the 13 T cell receptor beta chains below, sequenced in a study of control samples from healthy donors and cancer patients. Sequenced by immunoSEQ multiplex PCR; TCRdb stores in-frame clones only, minus some. Of approximately 170,000 clones listed, roughly 89% are singletons. Sequencing used blood. These receptors were taken from a woman between 50 and 59 years old in good health.

The J gene is TRBJ1-3, the V gene TRBV10-3, with 7 bases identical to TRBD1. The CDR3 runs 13 residues. CDR1 and CDR2 (germline): ENHRY, SYGVKD. V gave up 11 bases and J gave up 0 bases; unmatched junction bases: 4. The CDR3 DNA is TGTGCCGCCCAGGGGGGCTCTGGAAACACCATATATTTT. Its protein is CAAQGGSGNTIYF.

V and J are TRBV28 and TRBJ1-5; possibly TRBD1 for D (5 bases). CDR3 length: 17 amino acids. Between the trimmed V and J ends, which lost 4 bases and 3 bases, there was a span of 19 bases. Germline V lookup: CDR1 MDHEN, CDR2 SYDVKM. CDR3 DNA: TGTGCCAGCAGTTCCCCGCGCGGGGGAGGGATCAATCAGCCCCAGCATTTT. It translates to CASSSPRGGGINQPQHF.

The rearrangement joins TRBV5-6 to TRBJ1-2; 8 nucleotides match TRBD1. CDR1 and CDR2 from the germline V gene are SGHDT and YYEEEE. The trim removed 0 bases at V and 4 bases at J, leaving 11 bases unmatched. This CDR3 spans 17 amino acids. CDR3: CASSLVRTGLRGYGYTF. The CDR3 coding sequence is TGTGCCAGCAGCTTGGTGAGGACAGGGCTAAGAGGCTATGGCTACACCTTC.

The chain uses TRBV7-5 and TRBJ1-1. TRBV7-5 is labeled a pseudogene. The CDR3 totals 13 residues. The CDR3 is CVRSGSRDTEAFF. CDR3 DNA sequence: TGTGTCAGAAGCGGGTCGCGGGACACTGAAGCTTTCTTT.

The chain couples TRBV30 to TRBJ1-3; D might be TRBD1 (6 bases). Germline CDR1 is GTSNPN and CDR2 is SVGIG (reference sequence). CDR3 length equals 15 residues. V was pared by 0 bases and J by 3 bases, with 12 bases between. CDR3 in amino acids: CAWSVSGAGGNTIYF. The CDR3 region has the DNA TGTGCCTGGAGTGTATCGGGGGCCGGTGGAAACACCATATATTTT.

The V call is TRBV27, the J call TRBJ2-1; no firm D call. The CDR3 runs 16 residues. V was pared by 6 bases and J by 0 bases, with 15 bases between. Looked up from germline, CDR1 is MNHEY and CDR2 is SMNVEV (reference sequence). This CDR3 reads CASSPGWASSYNEQFF. In nucleotides, the CDR3 is TGTGCCAGCAGCCCCGGGTGGGCGAGCTCCTACAATGAGCAGTTCTTC.

V usage is TRBV2 and J usage is TRBJ1-2, with unresolved D. The CDR3 runs to 15 residues. The germline V gene has CDR1 SNHLY and CDR2 FYNNEI. V was pared by 1 base and J by 4 bases, with 13 bases between. CDR3 DNA sequence: TGTGCCAGCAGTGAAGATAGGGCCACGTCCTATGGCTACACCTTC. This encodes CASSEDRATSYGYTF.

The genes are TRBV29-1 and TRBJ2-4; D possibly corresponds to TRBD2 (5 bases). CDR1 is SQVTM, CDR2 ANQGSEA, per germline. This CDR3 spans 14 amino acids. The V gene lost 4 bases and the J gene lost 0 bases, with 10 bases spanning the gap. CDR3 in amino acids: CSVVASLAKNIQYF. CDR3 DNA: TGCAGCGTTGTAGCTAGCTTAGCCAAAAACATTCAGTACTTC.

The gene calls are TRBV27 and TRBJ2-7; D call uncertain. The CDR3 runs 12 residues. Trimming removed 4 bases at V and 0 bases at J, with 4 bases between. Germline V gives CDR1 MNHEY, CDR2 SMNVEV (reference sequence). The CDR3 spells CASSSNSYEQYF. The CDR3 DNA follows: TGTGCCAGCAGTTCAAACTCCTACGAGCAGTACTTC.

The V and J genes are TRBV6-4 and TRBJ1-5, with D perhaps matching TRBD1 (6 bases). The CDR3 sequence is 14 residues long. Germline CDR1 and CDR2: MRHNA and SNTAGT. V was clipped by 6 bases and J by 6 bases, with 15 bases between them. CDR3: CASSPGALIQPQHF. The CDR3 DNA reads as TGTGCCAGCAGCCCAGGGGCCTTGATTCAGCCCCAGCATTTT.

J is TRBJ1-1 and V is TRBV28; D is ambiguous. The CDR3 runs to 15 residues. From germline, CDR1 is MDHEN and CDR2 SYDVKM. The ends were cut back, 1 base at V and 10 bases at J, with 19 bases in the middle. In nucleotides, the CDR3 is TGTGCCAGCAGTTTATCAACGGGTACTACGACCCGAGCTTTCTTT. Its translation: CASSLSTGTTTRAFF. Full variable domain (remainder filled in from reference TRBV28 and TRBJ1-1): DVKVTQSSRYLVKRTGEKVFLECVQDMDHENMFWYRQDPGLGLRLIYFSYDVKMKEKGDIPEGYSVSREKKERFSLILESASTNQTSMYLCASSLSTGTTTRAFFGQGTRLTVV.

The V and J genes are TRBV3-1 (or the pseudogene TRBV3-2) and TRBJ1-2, with a weak D call TRBD1 (6 bases). Germline V CDR1 and CDR2: LGHDT, YNNKEL (reference sequence). V dropped 0 bases and J dropped 4 bases, with 9 bases sitting between them. CDR3 size: 14 residues. CDR3 sequence reads: CASSQETGPYGYTF. In DNA form, the CDR3 reads TGTGCCAGCAGCCAAGAGACAGGTCCCTATGGCTACACCTTC.

The rearrangement links TRBV7-9 to TRBJ2-3, with D hard to call. Germline loops: CDR1 SEHNR, CDR2 FQNEAQ (reference sequence). Trimming took 8 bases from V and 0 from J, leaving 6 bases between them. The CDR3 is 12 residues long. CDR3 residues: CASGASTDTQYF. CDR3 DNA sequence: TGTGCCAGCGGTGCCAGCACAGATACGCAGTATTTT.